These 8 T cell receptor beta chains were sequenced from one sample in a study of blood T cell repertoires in COVID-19. Sequenced by immunoSEQ multiplex PCR; TCRdb stores in-frame clones only, minus some. The sample has under 400,000 clones, roughly 88% seen once; the top ten hold approximately 1.8%. Source material: peripheral blood. The receptors derive from a woman aged 25-40 years with COVID-19, enrolled during active disease.

This clone appeared a single time. The chain carries TRBV7-9 and TRBJ2-7; TRBD1 is a possible D gene (6 bases). V was shortened by 5 bases and J by 1 base, with 9 bases between the two germline ends. The CDR3 is made up of 13 amino acids. CDR1 is SEHNR, CDR2 FQNEAQ, per germline (reference sequence). Here the CDR3 reads CASSRGHSYEQYV. CDR3 coding DNA: TGTGCCAGCAGCCGGGGACATTCCTACGAGCAGTACGTC.

V usage is TRBV9 and J usage is TRBJ2-3; D perhaps matches TRBD2 (7 bases). This CDR3 spans 16 amino acids. The V gene lost 0 bases and the J gene lost 2 bases, with 13 bases spanning the gap. CDR1 is SGDLS, CDR2 YYNGEE, per germline. The CDR3 region is CASSVVSGGPTDTQYF. CDR3 coding DNA: TGTGCCAGCAGCGTAGTGTCCGGGGGGCCCACAGATACGCAGTATTTT.

The chain employs TRBV18 and TRBJ2-7, with D tentatively TRBD2 (6 bases). V was shortened by 6 bases and J by 1 base, with 13 bases between the two germline ends. This CDR3 region has 14 residues. CDR1 and CDR2 (germline): KGHSH, LQKENI. CDR3 region: CASSRDGRSYEQYF. CDR3 bases: TGTGCCAGCTCGCGGGACGGTCGATCCTACGAGCAGTACTTC.

The chain is built from TRBV5-1 and TRBJ1-1; D unresolved. V gave up 2 bases and J gave up 1 base, with 9 bases separating them. The CDR3 consists of 14 residues. The germline gives CDR1 SGHRS, CDR2 YFSETQ. DNA for the CDR3: TGCGCCAGCAGCTTCAGCGACGGGAACACTGAAGCTTTCTTT. Amino acid sequence: CASSFSDGNTEAFF.

This chain links TRBV4-1 with TRBJ1-6; 9 bases line up with TRBD1. This CDR3 comprises 15 residues. Per the germline V gene, CDR1 is MGHRA and CDR2 is YSYEKL. The V and J ends lost 1 base and 9 bases, in that order; junction bases with no gene match: 4. CDR3 DNA sequence: TGCGCCAGCAGCCAAGTACAGGGGGCTAGTTCACCCCTCCACTTT. It encodes CASSQVQGASSPLHF.

The rearrangement links TRBV5-1 to TRBJ1-5; tentatively, D is TRBD1 (6 bases). The CDR3 loop spans 16 amino acids. Germline V gene data show CDR1 as SGHRS and CDR2 as YFSETQ. Trimming shortened V by 7 bases and J by 5 bases, and 22 bases separated the two germline ends. CDR3 DNA: TGCGCCAGCTTCTTATCCCGGGACACCCTCTATCAGCCCCAGCATTTT. Protein product: CASFLSRDTLYQPQHF.

This sequence joins TRBV5-4 and TRBJ2-1, with 8 bases lining up with TRBD2. This CDR3 contains 16 residues. V dropped 5 bases and J dropped 0; count of bases not matched to a gene: 7. Germline V gene lookup returns CDR1 SGHNT and CDR2 YYREEE (reference sequence). The DNA of the CDR3 is TGTGCCAGCAGTCCCGAACTAGCGGCCTCCTACAATGAGCAGTTCTTC. Translation: CASSPELAASYNEQFF.

The chain recombines TRBV30 with TRBJ1-2; no clear D. In germline, CDR1 is GTSNPN, CDR2 SVGIG (reference sequence). The V gene lost 2 bases and the J gene lost 4 bases, with 11 bases spanning the gap. There are 13 residues in the CDR3. The CDR3 spells CAWSYARGYGYTF. The CDR3 region has the DNA TGTGCCTGGAGTTATGCCCGCGGCTATGGCTACACCTTC.